The 21 T cell receptor beta chains in this list originate from one sample, sequenced in a study of CD8 T cells in ankylosing spondylitis. TCRdb re-called the 5' RACE reads with MiXCR, one entry per CDR3 protein. The data hold roughly 260,000 distinct CDR3 sequences, with around 18% observed a single time. The sample consisted of blood, either unsorted or a sorted T cell fraction (not recorded which). These receptors all stem from a male donor with ankylosing spondylitis or in good health (not recorded which).

This clonotype has more than one count but fewer than ten. The V call is TRBV14, the J call TRBJ2-2, with a possible D match to TRBD2 (6 bases). The germline CDR1 and CDR2 sequences are SGHDN and FVKESK. V dropped 0 bases and J dropped 2 bases, with 13 bases sitting between them. CDR3 length: 17 residues. The CDR3 nucleotides are TGTGCCAGCAGCCAAGAGAAACTAGCCAAAAACACCGGGGAGCTGTTTTTT. Translated: CASSQEKLAKNTGELFF.

This clonotype appeared a few times. Since no conserved phenylalanine or tryptophan closes the CDR3, a read error is the likely cause. It is unclear where the CDR3 begins or ends on the DNA, so no DNA is shown, and the CDR3 is as TCRdb lists it. V usage is TRBV12-3 or TRBV12-4 and J usage is TRBJ2-5; TRBD1, as called in the table, went unchecked against the DNA. 14 amino acids form the CDR3, both terminal residues included. This chain's CDR3 is CASSQTRMGGVFLG.

There are a few counts of this clonotype. This chain links TRBV18 with TRBJ2-2; D uncertain. There are 15 residues in the CDR3. Germline V lookup: CDR1 KGHSH, CDR2 LQKENI. The germline V and J ends were trimmed by 1 base and 2 bases, with 8 bases remaining between them. The CDR3 DNA follows: TGTGCCAGCTCACCACGGCGACAAAACACCGGGGAGCTGTTTTTT. As protein: CASSPRRQNTGELFF.

The chain recombines TRBV29-1 with TRBJ2-5, with 10 bases aligning to TRBD2. Germline assignment: CDR1 SQVTM and CDR2 ANQGSEA. The CDR3 is 15 amino acids. Losses at the gene ends were 4 bases for V and 5 bases for J; bases not matched to a gene: 10. CDR3 coding DNA: TGCAGCGTTGGTAGCCTAGCGGGAGTTGGGGAGACCCAGTACTTC. Protein product: CSVGSLAGVGETQYF.

The CDR3 sequence is CSVDRGSTGELFF. In DNA, the CDR3 is TGCAGCGTTGACAGGGGGTCTACCGGGGAGCTGTTTTTT. The chain is built from TRBV29-1 and TRBJ2-2, with 7 bases lining up with TRBD1. The CDR3 has 13 residues. Germline V gene data show CDR1 as SQVTM and CDR2 as ANQGSEA. V gave up 3 bases and J gave up 5 bases; unmatched junction bases: 3.

This clonotype was seen only a few times. The rearrangement joins TRBV29-1 to TRBJ2-7; D is possibly TRBD1 (6 bases). The CDR3 consists of 16 residues. CDR1 SQVTM and CDR2 ANQGSEA come from the germline V gene. V gave up 2 bases and J gave up 2 bases, with 19 bases separating them. The CDR3 region has the DNA TGCAGCGTTGAATCTCCCGGACAGACAAATCCCTACGAGCAGTACGTC. It specifies CSVESPGQTNPYEQYV.

There are a few counts of this clonotype. J is TRBJ1-4 and V is TRBV5-1; unclear D gene. This CDR3 comprises 14 residues. Between the trimmed V and J ends, which lost 3 bases and 0 bases, there was a span of 6 bases. Germline loops: CDR1 SGHRS, CDR2 YFSETQ. The CDR3 spells CASSSGTTNEKLFF. CDR3 sequence (DNA): TGCGCCAGCAGCTCCGGGACAACTAATGAAAAACTGTTTTTT.

CDR3 sequence (DNA): TGTGCCAGCAGCCCCGCCCCCACAGATACGCAGTATTTT. Translation gives CASSPAPTDTQYF. This chain uses TRBV11-2 with TRBJ2-3, with no clear D. This CDR3 spans 13 amino acids. The V and J ends lost 5 bases and 2 bases respectively, with 8 bases between them. Germline-derived CDR1 and CDR2 are SGHAT and FQNNGV.

The chain uses TRBV20-1 and TRBJ2-5; no clear D. With 5 bases removed from V and 0 bases from J, the gap between germline ends came to 10 bases. The CDR3 runs 13 residues. Germline values: CDR1 DFQATT, CDR2 SNEGSKA (reference sequence). The CDR3 DNA reads as TGCAGTGCTGCTAGAGTCAACCAAGAGACCCAGTACTTC. Protein: CSAARVNQETQYF.

V gene TRBV14 combines with J gene TRBJ2-6; perhaps TRBD1 as D (5 bases). Germline lookup yields CDR1 SGHDN and CDR2 FVKESK. This CDR3 has 18 amino acids. Deletions cut 0 bases from V and 4 bases from J, with 16 bases between. The CDR3 sequence is CASSQEAHRFSGANVLTF. In nucleotides, the CDR3 is TGTGCCAGCAGCCAAGAAGCTCACAGGTTTTCGGGGGCCAACGTCCTGACTTTC.

The rearrangement links TRBV5-1 to TRBJ1-1; D uncertain. The CDR3 runs to 15 residues. V was trimmed by 5 bases and J by 3 bases, leaving 17 bases between them. Germline CDR1 reads SGHRS; CDR2 reads YFSETQ. CDR3 sequence reads: CASRPVLGGDTEAFF. CDR3 in DNA: TGCGCCAGCAGGCCTGTGCTAGGCGGGGACACTGAAGCTTTCTTT.

This clonotype came up many times. The chain employs TRBV7-6 and TRBJ1-4, with 7 bases fitting TRBD1. The junction had 3 bases not matched to a gene; V was cut back by 5 bases and J by 6 bases. CDR1 is SGHVS, CDR2 FNYEAQ, per germline. The CDR3 extends over 13 amino acids. DNA of the CDR3: TGTGCCAGCAGCAGGGGGCTCTATGAAAAACTGTTTTTT. Translation: CASSRGLYEKLFF.

This clonotype was found a few times. V usage is TRBV28 and J usage is TRBJ1-6; D may be TRBD1 (5 bases). Per germline, CDR1 MDHEN and CDR2 SYDVKM. V lost 6 bases and J 7 bases, leaving 13 bases between the germline ends. The CDR3 has 14 residues. The CDR3 nucleotides are TGTGCCAGCAGGGGGACCCCCTCAAATTCACCCCTCCACTTT. It translates to CASRGTPSNSPLHF.

This clonotype has at least ten counts. This rearrangement joins TRBV5-1 to TRBJ2-1, with D perhaps TRBD1 or TRBD2 (5 bases each). The germline V gene encodes CDR1 SGHRS and CDR2 YFSETQ. Trimming stripped 0 bases from V and 8 bases from J, with 12 bases between. CDR3 size: 14 residues. As DNA, the CDR3 is TGCGCCAGCAGCTTGGGAGGGGATAGGGATGAGCAGTTCTTC. Translating it yields CASSLGGDRDEQFF.

This clonotype occurred many times. The chain carries TRBV20-1 and TRBJ1-5; 9 bases fit TRBD1. The germline V gene has CDR1 DFQATT and CDR2 SNEGSKA (reference sequence). The CDR3 consists of 15 residues. Trimming at V came to 5 bases and at J to 4 bases, leaving 9 bases not matched to a gene. In DNA form, the CDR3 reads TGCAGTGCTGCCCCCCGAGGGACAGGGAATCAGCCCCAGCATTTT. Protein: CSAAPRGTGNQPQHF.

The chain joins TRBV10-3 to TRBJ2-1; TRBD2 matches at 8 bases. Germline CDR1 is ENHRY and CDR2 is SYGVKD. J lost 2 bases, V lost 0 bases, and 9 bases had no gene match. The CDR3 has 18 amino acids. The DNA of the CDR3 is TGTGCCATCAGTGAGTCATTAGCGGGACAAGGGGCCTACAATGAGCAGTTCTTC. Amino acids: CAISESLAGQGAYNEQFF.

The CDR3 region has the DNA TGTGCCAGCAAAGACACAGATACGCAGTATTTT. Amino acids: CASKDTDTQYF. The rearrangement joins TRBV28 to TRBJ2-3; D is ambiguous. Trimming took 7 bases from V and 2 from J, leaving 4 bases between them. The germline gives CDR1 MDHEN, CDR2 SYDVKM. The CDR3 has 11 amino acids.

This clonotype was seen many times. The chain is built from TRBV24-1 and TRBJ2-3, with no clear D. The CDR3 extends over 13 amino acids. Trimming cost V 6 bases and J 2 bases, with 8 bases left between them. Germline CDR1 and CDR2: KGHDR and SFDVKD. The CDR3, as DNA: TGTGCCACCAGTCCCCCGACCACAGATACGCAGTATTTT. Translation: CATSPPTTDTQYF.

In its sample, this clonotype was seen many times. The V and J genes are TRBV5-1 and TRBJ2-1; TRBD1 matches 7 bases. Germline V gene lookup returns CDR1 SGHRS and CDR2 YFSETQ. With 4 bases clipped from V and 4 bases from J, the junction kept 8 bases outside the gene matches. The CDR3 runs 15 residues. The CDR3 region has the DNA TGCGCCAGCAGCCCCTCCGGGACAGAGTACAATGAGCAGTTCTTC. It encodes CASSPSGTEYNEQFF.

This clonotype was observed a single time. The chain joins TRBV7-9 to TRBJ1-2; TRBD1 matches 8 bases. J lost 7 bases, V lost 4 bases, and 2 bases had no gene match. The CDR3 contains 12 residues. The germline V gene has CDR1 SEHNR and CDR2 FQNEAQ (reference sequence). Here the CDR3 reads CASSSTGAGYTF. In nucleotides, the CDR3 is TGTGCCAGCAGCTCGACAGGGGCTGGCTACACCTTC.

This clonotype has only a few counts. The chain combines TRBV15 with TRBJ2-3, with D unclear. Germline loops: CDR1 LNHNV, CDR2 YYDKDF (reference sequence). The CDR3 extends over 14 amino acids. V dropped 8 bases and J dropped 1 base, with 13 bases sitting between them. CDR3 loop: CATAERRGTDTQYF. In DNA, the CDR3 is TGTGCCACCGCGGAGAGGCGTGGCACAGATACGCAGTATTTT.